A selection of T cell receptor beta chains follows, all from one sample in a study of T cells in Graves' hyperthyroidism and ophthalmopathy. TCRdb ran MiXCR on the multiplex PCR reads and lists one entry per CDR3 protein. The top ten hold roughly 10% of the sample, which has about 700,000 distinct CDR3 sequences, 13% to 15% seen once. Sequencing used blood. These receptors were taken from a woman aged 18-30 years with Graves' hyperthyroidism. Both conserved end residues are part of each CDR3. The D gene is left open where the match is weak. Size is stated for part of the rows, as once, few or many counts, or as a class when the clone is expanded.

TRBV20-1	-	TRBD2	TRBJ2-1	TGCAGTGCTAGAGGAGCTAGCGGAAACAATGAGCAGTTCTTC	CSARGASGNNEQFF
TRBV18	many	-	TRBJ2-3	TGTGCCAGCTCACCAAGAGATGCCTGGTTTACGCAGTATTTT	CASSPRDAWFTQYF
TRBV7-9	many	TRBD2	TRBJ2-3	TGTGCCAGCAGCGAGCGGGAGGGACCAGATACGCAGTATTTT	CASSEREGPDTQYF
TRBV12-3/TRBV12-4	many	-	TRBJ2-3	TGTGCCAGCAGCTCCGTGGTCATAGCGGAGGGCACAGATACGCAGTATTTT	CASSSVVIAEGTDTQYF
TRBV6-1	few	-	TRBJ2-1	TGTGCCAGCAGCCGATTCTCGTGGTACAATGAGCAGTTCTTC	CASSRFSWYNEQFF
TRBV2	few	-	TRBJ1-6	TGTGCCAGCAGGAACAGGTCGCTAAGGGATAATTCACCCCTCCACTTT	CASRNRSLRDNSPLHF
TRBV27	few	-	TRBJ2-7	TGTGCCAGCAGTTTACAACAAGTGGGGGTCCGCCACGAGCAGTACTTC	CASSLQQVGVRHEQYF
TRBV7-2	many	TRBD1	TRBJ1-2	TGTGCCAGCAGCAGAGCCGGGACAGGGGATGGCTACACCTTC	CASSRAGTGDGYTF
TRBV20-1	few	-	TRBJ1-6	TGCAGTGCTAGAGCAAGGGGAAGGGATCGTTCACCCCTCCACTTT	CSARARGRDRSPLHF
TRBV7-8	many	-	TRBJ2-5	TGTGCCAGCAGCTTAGTTTACGCGGGGGCCTCGGAGACCCAGTACTTC	CASSLVYAGASETQYF
TRBV11-2	many	-	TRBJ2-1	TGTGCCAGCAGCTCCCCAGACGAGCAGTTCTTC	CASSSPDEQFF
TRBV14	-	TRBD1	TRBJ1-1	TGTGCCAGCAGCCTTTTGGACAGGGGGAACACTGAAGCTTTCTTT	CASSLLDRGNTEAFF
TRBV18	many	TRBD1	TRBJ2-5	TGTGCCAGCTCATCCTACGTAACAGGGGTAGAGACCCAGTACTTC	CASSSYVTGVETQYF
TRBV20-1	-	TRBD2	TRBJ2-7	TGCAGTGCTGGATTAGCGGGAGAATCCGTCGAGCAGTACTTC	CSAGLAGESVEQYF
TRBV4-3	few	-	TRBJ2-1	TGCGCCAGCAGCCAAGATTCCGGGAGCCTAGGGCAGTTCTTC	CASSQDSGSLGQFF
TRBV11-3	few	TRBD1	TRBJ2-2	TGTGCCAGCAGTCCTTCAGGGGGACCTAACACCGGGGAGCTGTTTTTT	CASSPSGGPNTGELFF
TRBV6-1	-	TRBD1	TRBJ1-1	TGTGCCAGCAGTACCAGGGGGGGGGACACTGAAGCTTTCTTT	CASSTRGGDTEAFF
TRBV12-3/TRBV12-4	many	TRBD1	TRBJ2-1	TGTGCCAGCAGGGGGGACAGCGGTAACTACAATGAGCAGTTCTTC	CASRGDSGNYNEQFF
TRBV3-1	-	TRBD1	TRBJ1-2	TGTGCCAGCAGCCGGGGGGACAGGGTCAATGGCTACACCTTC	CASSRGDRVNGYTF
TRBV2	-	TRBD2	TRBJ2-1	TGTGCCAGCACATCGGGACTAGCGGGGCCGGGGAATGAGCAGTTCTTC	CASTSGLAGPGNEQFF
TRBV20-1	many	-	TRBJ1-2	TGCAGTGCTAGAGCCAGGAATAGGGAAGGGTATGGCTACACCTTC	CSARARNREGYGYTF
TRBV15	-	-	TRBJ2-1	TGTGCCACCACTCCGGTCCCTGGGGCTTACAATGAGCAGTTCTTC	CATTPVPGAYNEQFF
TRBV12-3/TRBV12-4	-	-	TRBJ2-3	TGTGCCAGCACCGGGTACACAGATACGCAGTATTTT	CASTGYTDTQYF
TRBV7-3	few	TRBD2	TRBJ2-1	TGTGCCAGCAGCTCATCGCCCTGGGAGGGACTAGCGGGGAGCTCCTACAATGAGCAGTTCTTC	CASSSSPWEGLAGSSYNEQFF
TRBV7-8	many	-	TRBJ2-7	TGTGCCAGCAGCCCCCGCGCGGGTTCCTACGAGCAGTACTTC	CASSPRAGSYEQYF
TRBV27	many	TRBD1	TRBJ2-7	TGTGCCAGCAGAACGATCCAGGGACAGGGGGGCCACGAGCAGTACTTC	CASRTIQGQGGHEQYF
TRBV20-1	many	TRBD2	TRBJ2-1	TGCAGTGCTAGGAGGACTAGCGGGTACAATGAGCAGTTCTTC	CSARRTSGYNEQFF
TRBV20-1	many	-	TRBJ1-2	TGCAGTGCTACTCCACCGCGCGACTATGGCTACACCTTC	CSATPPRDYGYTF
TRBV18	many	-	TRBJ2-3	TGTGCCAGCTCACCACCCCCAGGGGCAGATACGCAGTATTTT	CASSPPPGADTQYF
TRBV27	-	TRBD1	TRBJ2-7	TGTGCCAGCAGTTTATCCGGGACAGGGATGCACGAGCAGTACTTC	CASSLSGTGMHEQYF
TRBV7-9	-	TRBD2	TRBJ2-3	TGTGCCAGCAGCTACCGACGGACTAGCGGGAGTTCGGATACGCAGTATTTT	CASSYRRTSGSSDTQYF
TRBV28	many	-	TRBJ2-7	TGTGCCAGCAGTTTCTCTAGGGGGATCTACGAGCAGTACTTC	CASSFSRGIYEQYF
TRBV12-3/TRBV12-4	-	-	TRBJ2-5	TGTGCCAGCAGTTTTAGAGGGGAGAGGGAGACCCAGTACTTC	CASSFRGERETQYF
TRBV7-8	many	TRBD2	TRBJ2-1	TGTGCCAGCAGCCTAACCTTCTCTAGCGGGAGAAGGTACAATGAGCAGTTCTTC	CASSLTFSSGRRYNEQFF
TRBV10-3	-	TRBD2	TRBJ2-2	TGTGCCATCAGTGAGGGCCCTGGCGGGAGGCGGGCCGGGGAGCTGTTTTTT	CAISEGPGGRRAGELFF
TRBV7-9	-	-	TRBJ1-2	TGTGCCAGCGGAAACAGGGACTATGGCTACACCTTC	CASGNRDYGYTF
TRBV2	many	-	TRBJ1-2	TGTGCCAGCAGTGAACCTTCTCTGAGTTGGGGCTACACCTTC	CASSEPSLSWGYTF